This T cell receptor beta chain was obtained from a study of control samples from healthy donors and cancer patients. The repertoire was sequenced with immunoSEQ multiplex PCR; TCRdb's copy has only in-frame clones and lacks some. The sample contains about 82,000 clones, approximately 94% of which appear only once. The CDR3 is made up of 14 amino acids. V lost 4 bases and J lost 5, with 13 bases in between. Germline-derived CDR1 and CDR2 are SGDLS and YYNGEE. The gene calls are TRBV9 and TRBJ1-5; D is perhaps TRBD1 (6 bases). The TCR was taken from a young woman in good health. The sequencing input was blood. CDR3 sequence reads: CASSKQGGDQPQHF. CDR3 nucleotide sequence: TGTGCCAGCAGCAAACAGGGTGGGGATCAGCCCCAGCATTTT.